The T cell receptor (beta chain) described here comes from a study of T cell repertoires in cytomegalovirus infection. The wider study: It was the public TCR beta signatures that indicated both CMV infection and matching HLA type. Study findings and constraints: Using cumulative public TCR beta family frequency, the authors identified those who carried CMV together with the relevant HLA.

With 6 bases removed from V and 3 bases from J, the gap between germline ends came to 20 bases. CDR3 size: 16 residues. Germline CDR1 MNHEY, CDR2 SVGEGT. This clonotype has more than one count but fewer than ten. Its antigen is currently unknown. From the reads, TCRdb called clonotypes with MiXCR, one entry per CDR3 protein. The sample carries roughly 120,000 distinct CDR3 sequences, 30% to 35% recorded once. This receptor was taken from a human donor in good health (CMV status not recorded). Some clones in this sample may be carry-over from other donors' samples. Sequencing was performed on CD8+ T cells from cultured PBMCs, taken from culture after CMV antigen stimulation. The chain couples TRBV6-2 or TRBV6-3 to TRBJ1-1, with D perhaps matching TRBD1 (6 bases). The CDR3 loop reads CASSHAWGQADTEAFF. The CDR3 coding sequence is TGTGCCAGCAGCCACGCCTGGGGGCAGGCGGACACTGAAGCTTTCTTT.